This T cell receptor (beta chain) comes out of a study of blood T cell repertoires in COVID-19. The CDR3 contains 15 residues. The V and J ends lost 4 bases and 5 bases respectively, with 20 bases between them. The germline CDR1 and CDR2 sequences are GTSNPN and SVGIG (reference sequence). Original analysis: Using reference gene primer amplification, nucleated cell counts were estimated. The assay was immunoSEQ multiplex PCR, and TCRdb's table has in-frame clones only and misses some. The V and J calls and the clone size are those of that table, but D and trimming were determined from the DNA. The data show roughly 350,000 clones, around nine tenths seen once.

V gene TRBV30 combines with J gene TRBJ1-1, with D tentatively TRBD1 (6 bases). The sample was peripheral blood. The clonotype comes from a young woman who had recovered from COVID-19. The CDR3 reads CAWTLGVGADTEAFF. The CDR3 coding sequence is TGTGCCTGGACGCTTGGGGTGGGGGCGGATACTGAAGCTTTCTTT. The whole variable domain, remainder taken from reference TRBV30 and TRBJ1-1, is SQTIHQWPATLVQPVGSPLSLECTVEGTSNPNLYWYRQAAGRGLQLLFYSVGIGQISSEVPQNLSASRPQDRQFILSSKKLLLSDSGFYLCAWTLGVGADTEAFFGQGTRLTVV.